A selection of T cell receptor beta chains follows, all from one sample in a study of T-cell memory formation after mild COVID-19. TCRdb used MiXCR to reprocess the 5' RACE reads, holding one entry per CDR3 protein. The data show approximately 150,000 distinct CDR3 sequences, approximately 15% seen once. The sample taken for sequencing was PBMCs or a T cell subset sorted from them (not recorded which). Source of these receptors: an adult woman who had mild COVID-19 (a few samples of this study predate the infection). Cell type and time point are not known. CDR3s include the opening cysteine and the closing phenylalanine or tryptophan. Each record gives: clone size, J gene, D gene, V gene, CDR3 DNA, CDR3 protein. The D gene is left open where the match is weak. The size entry is marked missing in some rows and otherwise reads once, few, many or a size class.

many | TRBJ2-5 | TRBD2 | TRBV7-9 | TGTGCCAGCAGCACTAGGACTAGCGGAGAGCAAGAGACCCAGTACTTC | CASSTRTSGEQETQYF
. | TRBJ2-2 | . | TRBV4-3 | TGCGCCAGCAGCCAAGTCTACGCGACCGGGGAGCTGTTTTTT | CASSQVYATGELFF
few | TRBJ2-3 | . | TRBV21-1 | TGTGCCAGCAGCAAAGCGGGGTCCACAGATACGCAGTATTTT | CASSKAGSTDTQYF
many | TRBJ2-1 | . | TRBV12-3/TRBV12-4 | TGTGCCAGCAGTTTAGGCAGGGGAGAGTGGAATGAGCAGTTCTTC | CASSLGRGEWNEQFF
many | TRBJ2-1 | TRBD2 | TRBV7-2 | TGTGCCAGCAGCTCCGAGGCGGGAGCCTACAATGAGCAGTTCTTC | CASSSEAGAYNEQFF
. | TRBJ2-3 | . | TRBV4-1 | TGCGCCAGCAGCCAACCCTCCACAGATACGCAGTATTTT | CASSQPSTDTQYF
. | TRBJ2-1 | . | TRBV6-5 | TGTGCCAGCTCTACGATTCCGGGGCTCCGTGGGGATGAGCAGTTCTTC | CASSTIPGLRGDEQFF
few | TRBJ2-7 | . | TRBV3-1 | TGTGCCAGCAGCCCTTCAAACACAGGTTTCTACGAGCAGTACTTC | CASSPSNTGFYEQYF
. | TRBJ1-5 | TRBD1 | TRBV19 | TGTGCCAGTAGTATAGCTACGACAGGGAATCAGCCCCAGCATTTT | CASSIATTGNQPQHF
. | TRBJ1-2 | . | TRBV3-1 | TGTGCCAGCAGCCAAGCGAGCTATGGCTACACCTTC | CASSQASYGYTF
. | TRBJ2-5 | TRBD2 | TRBV11-3 | TGTGCCAGCAGCAGAAGACTAGCGGGAGGTGGGCAAGAGACCCAGTACTTC | CASSRRLAGGGQETQYF
few | TRBJ2-4 | . | TRBV29-1 | TGCAGCGTCATATGGGTAGCCAAAAACATTCAGTACTTC | CSVIWVAKNIQYF
. | TRBJ2-5 | . | TRBV12-3/TRBV12-4 | TGTGCCAGCCGACGTCCGGTACCAAGGGAGACCCAGTACTTC | CASRRPVPRETQYF
. | TRBJ2-7 | . | TRBV10-3 | TGTGCCATCAGTGAGTCTCACGGGAGCTCCTACGAGCAGTACTTC | CAISESHGSSYEQYF
few | TRBJ2-1 | TRBD1 | TRBV2 | TGTGCCAGCAGCCCCGGGACAGGGGTTATCGGTGAGCAGTTCTTC | CASSPGTGVIGEQFF
few | TRBJ2-2 | . | TRBV12-3/TRBV12-4 | TGTGCCAGCACTAAACCGCAGGTGGGGGACACCGGGGAGCTGTTTTTT | CASTKPQVGDTGELFF
few | TRBJ2-3 | . | TRBV5-5 | TGTGCCAGCAGCTCACCTAGCACAGATACGCAGTATTTT | CASSSPSTDTQYF
. | TRBJ1-2 | TRBD1 | TRBV7-6 | TGTGCCAGCAGCTTGGGGACAGGACCTAACTATGGCTACACCTTC | CASSLGTGPNYGYTF
. | TRBJ2-7 | TRBD1 | TRBV9 | TGTGCCAGCAGCGTATCGGGACAGGCCTACGAGCAGTACTTC | CASSVSGQAYEQYF
. | TRBJ2-1 | . | TRBV19 | TGTGCCAGTAGGCGGACACATAGAAACTACAATGAGCAGTTCTTC | CASRRTHRNYNEQFF
. | TRBJ2-1 | . | TRBV12-3/TRBV12-4 | TGTGCCAGCAGTTTCGGACTCTACTCCTACAATGAGCAGTTCTTC | CASSFGLYSYNEQFF
many | TRBJ2-1 | . | TRBV7-8 | TGTGCCAGCAGCCTTGGACTGGGCGTTTTTTTC | CASSLGLGVFF
. | TRBJ2-5 | TRBD1 | TRBV7-6 | TGTGCCAGCAGCTCCGGCCTCAGGGGGAAGGGTCCAGAGACCCAGTACTTC | CASSSGLRGKGPETQYF
many | TRBJ2-7 | . | TRBV18 | TGTGCCAGCTCACCATTACAGGGTTCCTACGAGCAGTACTTC | CASSPLQGSYEQYF
. | TRBJ2-1 | TRBD2 | TRBV7-9 | TGTGCCAGCAGCTTGGGACTAGCGGGAGGGGTTGACAATGAGCAGTTCTTC | CASSLGLAGGVDNEQFF
. | TRBJ2-2 | . | TRBV24-1 | TGTGCCACCAGTGATGGGACTGTCGCGAACACCGGGGAGCTGTTTTTT | CATSDGTVANTGELFF
. | TRBJ2-3 | . | TRBV10-3 | TGTGCCGCCGGTATAGATACGCAGTATTTT | CAAGIDTQYF
. | TRBJ2-7 | . | TRBV5-1 | TGCGCCAGCAGCTTAAGGGGGGGGACCTACGAGCAGTACTTC | CASSLRGGTYEQYF
few | TRBJ2-7 | . | TRBV3-1 | TGTGCCAGCAGCCAAAGTGGCAACGAGCAGTACTTC | CASSQSGNEQYF
. | TRBJ1-1 | . | TRBV15 | TGTGCCACCAGCAGAGTCACGGGTGAAGCTTTCTTT | CATSRVTGEAFF
few | TRBJ2-2 | . | TRBV7-3 | TGTGCCAGCAGCTCTGGATCGAGCGGGGAGCTGTTTTTT | CASSSGSSGELFF
few | TRBJ2-2 | . | TRBV24-1 | TGTGCCACCAGGCCGGACGGGTCGAACACCGGGGAGCTGTTTTTT | CATRPDGSNTGELFF
. | TRBJ1-1 | . | TRBV20-1 | TGCAGTGCTAGGATTAACACTGAAGCTTTCTTT | CSARINTEAFF
. | TRBJ2-3 | TRBD2 | TRBV12-3/TRBV12-4 | TGTGCCAGCAGCCCGGGAGGGGGAGGGGATACGCAGTATTTT | CASSPGGGGDTQYF
few | TRBJ2-7 | . | TRBV19 | TGTGCCAGTAGTATTGTGGGGGCCTCCTACGAGCAGTACTTC | CASSIVGASYEQYF
. | TRBJ2-2 | . | TRBV12-3/TRBV12-4 | TGTGCCAGCAGTTTGACGTTATTGGGGCCCGGGGAGCTGTTTTTT | CASSLTLLGPGELFF
few | TRBJ2-3 | TRBD2 | TRBV3-1 | TGTGCCAGCAGCCGCGGGACTAGTTTAATGGATACGCAGTATTTT | CASSRGTSLMDTQYF
. | TRBJ1-1 | . | TRBV6-5 | TGTGCCAGCAGTTACTTCGGGGACACTGAAGCTTTCTTT | CASSYFGDTEAFF
few | TRBJ2-7 | TRBD2 | TRBV6-5 | TGTGCCAGCAGCCGTACTAGCGGGAGGAACTACGAGCAGTACTTC | CASSRTSGRNYEQYF
. | TRBJ1-6 | TRBD1 | TRBV4-1 | TGCGCCAGCAGCCCCGGACAGGGTAAACCCCTCCACTTT | CASSPGQGKPLHF
few | TRBJ2-2 | TRBD1 | TRBV5-1 | TGCGCCAGCAGTTCCGGGACAGGGGCTCCCGGGGAGCTGTTTTTT | CASSSGTGAPGELFF
. | TRBJ2-5 | . | TRBV21-1 | TGTGCCAGCAGTCCCTGGGGGCTAGCGGCAGAGACCCAGTACTTC | CASSPWGLAAETQYF
. | TRBJ2-2 | TRBD2 | TRBV20-1 | TGCAGTGCTAGAACCGGGACTAGCTTTGGCGGGGAGCTGTTTTTT | CSARTGTSFGGELFF
many | TRBJ1-1 | . | TRBV10-3 | TGTGCCATCAGTCGGCTCACGGGCACTGAAGCTTTCTTT | CAISRLTGTEAFF
. | TRBJ2-7 | TRBD2 | TRBV6-2/TRBV6-3 | TGTGCCAGCAGTTACTCGAATCTAGCGGGAGCATTTTACGAGCAGTACTTC | CASSYSNLAGAFYEQYF
. | TRBJ2-5 | TRBD1 | TRBV2 | TGTGCCAGCAGGCCTCCGGGACAGGGGGCGGGAGAGACCCAGTACTTC | CASRPPGQGAGETQYF
few | TRBJ2-1 | TRBD2 | TRBV5-1 | TGCGCCAGCAGCTTCGGTCTAGCGGGAAAAGTCAATGAGCAGTTCTTC | CASSFGLAGKVNEQFF
few | TRBJ1-2 | . | TRBV29-1 | TGCAGCGTTGAAGATCGGGGGACGCCCCAGGGCGGCTACACCTTC | CSVEDRGTPQGGYTF
few | TRBJ2-3 | TRBD2 | TRBV29-1 | TGCAGCGTGATAGCGGGAGGTGCGGCAGATACGCAGTATTTT | CSVIAGGAADTQYF
. | TRBJ2-7 | . | TRBV3-1 | TGTGCCAGCAGCCAAGGTTACAGCGGCTACGAGCAGTACTTC | CASSQGYSGYEQYF